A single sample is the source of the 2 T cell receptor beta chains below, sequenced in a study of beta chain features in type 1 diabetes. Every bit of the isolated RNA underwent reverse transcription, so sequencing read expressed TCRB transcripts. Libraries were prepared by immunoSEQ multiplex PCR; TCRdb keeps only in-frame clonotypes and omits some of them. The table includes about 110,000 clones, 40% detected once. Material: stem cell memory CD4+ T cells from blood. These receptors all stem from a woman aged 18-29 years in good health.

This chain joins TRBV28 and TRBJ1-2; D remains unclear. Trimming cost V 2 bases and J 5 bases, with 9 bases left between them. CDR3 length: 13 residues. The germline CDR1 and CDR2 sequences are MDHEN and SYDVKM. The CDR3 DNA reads TGTGCCAGCAGTTTAAGTCAGATTTATGGCTACACCTTC. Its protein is CASSLSQIYGYTF.

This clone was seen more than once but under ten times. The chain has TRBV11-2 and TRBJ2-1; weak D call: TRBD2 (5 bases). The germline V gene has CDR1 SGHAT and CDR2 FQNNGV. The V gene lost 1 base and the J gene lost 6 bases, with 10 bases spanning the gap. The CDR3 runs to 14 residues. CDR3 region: CASSLVRAINEQFF. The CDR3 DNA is TGTGCCAGCAGCTTAGTGAGGGCTATCAATGAGCAGTTCTTC.